The T cell receptor beta chain described here comes from a study of T cells in Graves' hyperthyroidism and ophthalmopathy. Amplified regions were TCR beta CDR3 sequences from RNA transcripts. First-round RT-PCR of the TCR CDR3 relied on the HTBI primer set. TCRdb re-analysed the multiplex PCR reads in MiXCR, keeping a single row per CDR3 protein. The table lists 200,000 to 300,000 distinct CDR3 sequences, approximately 25% of them singletons. At least ten counts were recorded for this clonotype. Its antigen remains unidentified. Diagnoses were established using clinical symptoms, serum thyroxine and TRAb, thyroid ultrasound and orbital computed tomography. V lost 3 bases and J lost 1; bases outside the gene matches: 4. In germline, CDR1 is MDHEN, CDR2 SYDVKM. This CDR3 contains 15 residues. Regarding the study as a whole: In the analysis, a 13 V-J model separated ophthalmopathy from stable hyperthyroidism. Also found in blood were most expanded thyroid clonotypes above 0.001.

The origin of this receptor is a woman aged 35 to 49 with Graves' ophthalmopathy. The specimen was blood. The rearrangement joins TRBV28 to TRBJ2-3; 7 bases are shared with TRBD2. This chain's CDR3 is CASSLGGSGTDTQYF. As DNA, the CDR3 is TGTGCCAGCAGTTTGGGCGGGAGCGGCACAGATACGCAGTATTTT.